Only one count was recorded for the clone carrying this T cell receptor beta chain. The V gene's germline CDR1 is LGHDT and CDR2 YNNKEL (reference sequence). There are 15 residues in the CDR3. The trim removed 2 bases at V and 4 bases at J, leaving 6 bases unmatched. As handled by the study authors: By means of reference gene primer amplification, nucleated cell counts were estimated. Measured with immunoSEQ multiplex PCR; TCRdb has only the in-frame clones, and not every one. The V and J calls and clone size are taken from that table; D and trimming were inferred from the DNA. The table records 75,000 to 95,000 clones, about 89% of them present only once. The source of the sample is a study of blood T cell repertoires in COVID-19. Study information: There were acute and convalescent COVID-19 samples, and they came from the United States, Italy and Spain. From T cells, B-cell-depleted T cells, or PBMCs came the material, which was cDNA or gDNA.

The receptor comes from a human donor in a cohort sampled during active COVID-19. The source material was peripheral blood. The chain uses TRBV3-1 (or the pseudogene TRBV3-2) and TRBJ2-3, with 7 positions matching TRBD2. Here the CDR3 reads CASSQRLALPDTQYF. The CDR3 DNA follows: TGTGCCAGCAGCCAACGACTAGCATTACCAGATACGCAGTATTTT.